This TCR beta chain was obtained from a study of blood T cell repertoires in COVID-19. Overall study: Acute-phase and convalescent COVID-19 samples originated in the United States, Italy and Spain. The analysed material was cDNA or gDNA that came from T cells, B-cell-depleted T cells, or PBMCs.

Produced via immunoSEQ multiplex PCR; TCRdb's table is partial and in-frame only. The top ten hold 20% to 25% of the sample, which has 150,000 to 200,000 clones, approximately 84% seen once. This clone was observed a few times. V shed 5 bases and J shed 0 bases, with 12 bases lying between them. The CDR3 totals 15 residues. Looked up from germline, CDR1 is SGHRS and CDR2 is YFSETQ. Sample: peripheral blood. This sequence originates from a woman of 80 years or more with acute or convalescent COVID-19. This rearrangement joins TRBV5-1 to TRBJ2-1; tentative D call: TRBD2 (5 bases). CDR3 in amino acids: CASSGTGSSYNEQFF. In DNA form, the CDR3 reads TGCGCCAGCAGTGGTACTGGGAGCTCCTACAATGAGCAGTTCTTC.